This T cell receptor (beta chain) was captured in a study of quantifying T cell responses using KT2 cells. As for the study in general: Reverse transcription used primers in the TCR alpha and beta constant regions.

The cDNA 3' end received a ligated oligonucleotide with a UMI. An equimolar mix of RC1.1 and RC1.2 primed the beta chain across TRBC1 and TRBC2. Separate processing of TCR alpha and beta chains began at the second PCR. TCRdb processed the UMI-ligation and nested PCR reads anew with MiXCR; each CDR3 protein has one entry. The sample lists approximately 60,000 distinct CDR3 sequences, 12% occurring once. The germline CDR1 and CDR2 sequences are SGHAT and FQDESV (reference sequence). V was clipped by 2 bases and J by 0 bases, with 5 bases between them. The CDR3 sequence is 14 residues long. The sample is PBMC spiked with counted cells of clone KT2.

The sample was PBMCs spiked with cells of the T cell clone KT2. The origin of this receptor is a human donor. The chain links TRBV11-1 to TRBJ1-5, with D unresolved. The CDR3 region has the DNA TGTGCCAGCAGCTTATTCGGTAGCAATCAGCCCCAGCATTTT. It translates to CASSLFGSNQPQHF.